These 4 T cell receptor beta chains were sequenced from one sample in a study of cytomegalovirus exposure and HLA in healthy donors. Repertoires were generated with immunoSEQ multiplex PCR, while TCRdb's copy carries only in-frame clones and drops some. The data show about 150,000 clones, with approximately 93% seen just once and 0.6% to 0.8% held by the top ten. The source material was PBMCs. The source of these receptors is a man younger than 30 in good health and CMV-seronegative.

This chain links TRBV5-7 with TRBJ1-5; 9 bases agree with TRBD1. TRBV5-7 is recorded as an ORF, its role being uncertain. The CDR3 loop spans 18 amino acids. V dropped 3 bases and J dropped 2; count of bases not matched to a gene: 12. The CDR3 DNA sequence: TGTGCCAGCAGCTCCCGCGGACAGGGGTGGGGTGGCAATCAGCCCCAGCATTTT. Translated: CASSSRGQGWGGNQPQHF.

V and J are TRBV2 and TRBJ1-3, with 7 bases lining up with TRBD1. The V segment lost 7 bases and the J segment 3 bases; nucleotides outside the gene matches: 6. Germline lookup yields CDR1 SNHLY and CDR2 FYNNEI. The CDR3 spans 14 residues. The CDR3 reads CASKEGAGGNTIYF. The CDR3 bases are TGTGCCAGCAAGGAGGGGGCAGGTGGAAACACCATATATTTT.

The chain combines TRBV6-5 with TRBJ1-1; D unresolved. The CDR3 runs to 13 residues. Trimming left V 1 base short and J 5 bases short, with 8 bases between. Germline V gene data show CDR1 as MNHEY and CDR2 as SVGAGI. The CDR3 sequence: CASSYFMETEAFF. CDR3 bases: TGTGCCAGCAGTTACTTTATGGAGACTGAAGCTTTCTTT.

Turning to this clone: This sample also contains other DNA sequences that code for the same CDR3. The chain links TRBV9 to TRBJ2-3; TRBD2 matches 8 bases. The CDR3 is 16 amino acids. J was trimmed by 1 base and V by 0 bases; bases with no gene match: 4. The germline CDR1 and CDR2 sequences are SGDLS and YYNGEE. The CDR3 region is CASSVEPGGGTDTQYF. Here the CDR3 DNA reads TGTGCCAGCAGCGTAGAACCGGGAGGGGGCACAGATACGCAGTATTTT.